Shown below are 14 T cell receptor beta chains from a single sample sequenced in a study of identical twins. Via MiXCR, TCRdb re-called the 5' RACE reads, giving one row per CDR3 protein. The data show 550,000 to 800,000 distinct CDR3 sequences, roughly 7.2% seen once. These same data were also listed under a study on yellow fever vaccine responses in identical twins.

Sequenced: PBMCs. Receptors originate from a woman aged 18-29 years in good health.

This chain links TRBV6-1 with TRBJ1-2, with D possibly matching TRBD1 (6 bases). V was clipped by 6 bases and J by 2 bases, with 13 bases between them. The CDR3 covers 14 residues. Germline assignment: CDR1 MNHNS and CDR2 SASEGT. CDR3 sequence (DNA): TGTGCCAGCAGCCAGGGGATTCTAAACTATGGCTACACCTTC. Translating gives CASSQGILNYGYTF.

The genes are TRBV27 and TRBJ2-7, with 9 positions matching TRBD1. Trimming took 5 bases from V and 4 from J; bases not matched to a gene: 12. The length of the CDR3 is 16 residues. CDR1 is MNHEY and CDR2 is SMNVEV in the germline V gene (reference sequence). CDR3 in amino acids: CASSPFPRDRVYEQYF. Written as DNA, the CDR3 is TGTGCCAGCAGTCCATTCCCTCGGGACAGGGTGTACGAGCAGTACTTC.

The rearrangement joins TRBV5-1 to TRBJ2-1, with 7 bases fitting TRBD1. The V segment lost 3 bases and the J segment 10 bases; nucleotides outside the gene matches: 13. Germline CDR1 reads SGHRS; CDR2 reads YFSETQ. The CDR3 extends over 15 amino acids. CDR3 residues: CASSSSGGLIVEQFF. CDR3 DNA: TGCGCCAGCAGCTCTTCAGGGGGATTGATCGTGGAGCAGTTCTTC.

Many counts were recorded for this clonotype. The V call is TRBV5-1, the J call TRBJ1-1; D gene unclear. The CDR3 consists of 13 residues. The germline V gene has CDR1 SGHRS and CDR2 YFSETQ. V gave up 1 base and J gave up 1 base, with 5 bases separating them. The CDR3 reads CASSLFRNTEAFF. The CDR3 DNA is TGCGCCAGCAGCTTGTTTAGGAACACTGAAGCTTTCTTT. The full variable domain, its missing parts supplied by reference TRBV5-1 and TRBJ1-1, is KAGVTQTPRYLIKTRGQQVTLSCSPISGHRSVSWYQQTPGQGLQFLFEYFSETQRNKGNFPGRFSGRQFSNSRSEMNVSTLELGDSALYLCASSLFRNTEAFFGQGTRLTVV.

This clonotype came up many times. In DNA, the CDR3 is TGTGCCATCAGTGCCTCCGGGACAGGGGTCCAAGAGACCCAGTACTTC. Translating it yields CAISASGTGVQETQYF. The rearrangement joins TRBV10-3 to TRBJ2-5; 10 positions agree with TRBD1. Germline values: CDR1 ENHRY, CDR2 SYGVKD. J gave up 1 base and V 4 bases, and 6 bases lay outside the gene matches. This CDR3 has 16 residues.

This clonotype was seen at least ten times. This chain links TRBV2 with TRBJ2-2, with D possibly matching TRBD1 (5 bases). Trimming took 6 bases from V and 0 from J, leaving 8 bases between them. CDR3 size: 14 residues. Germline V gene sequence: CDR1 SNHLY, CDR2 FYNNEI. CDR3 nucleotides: TGTGCCAGCAGATGGACAACGAACACCGGGGAGCTGTTTTTT. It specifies CASRWTTNTGELFF.

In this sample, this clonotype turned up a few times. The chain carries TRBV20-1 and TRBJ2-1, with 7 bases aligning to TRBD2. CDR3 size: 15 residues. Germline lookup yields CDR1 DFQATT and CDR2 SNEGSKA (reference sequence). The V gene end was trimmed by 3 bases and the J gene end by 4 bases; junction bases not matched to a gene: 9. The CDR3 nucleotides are TGCAGTGCTAGTCAAAGCGGGGCCCCATACAATGAGCAGTTCTTC. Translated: CSASQSGAPYNEQFF.

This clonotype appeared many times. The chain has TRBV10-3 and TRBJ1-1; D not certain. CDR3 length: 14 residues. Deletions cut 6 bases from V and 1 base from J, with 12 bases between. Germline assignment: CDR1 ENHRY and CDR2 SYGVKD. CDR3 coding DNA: TGTGCCATCAGCGAACCCACAAAGAACACTGAAGCTTTCTTT. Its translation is CAISEPTKNTEAFF.

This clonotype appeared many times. This CDR3 reads CASSLADSLPREFF. In DNA form, the CDR3 reads TGTGCCAGCAGTTTAGCGGATAGCCTCCCACGGGAGTTCTTC. V usage is TRBV12-3 or TRBV12-4 and J usage is TRBJ2-1; D not certain. CDR3 length: 14 amino acids. With 0 bases removed from V and 14 bases from J, the gap between germline ends came to 17 bases.

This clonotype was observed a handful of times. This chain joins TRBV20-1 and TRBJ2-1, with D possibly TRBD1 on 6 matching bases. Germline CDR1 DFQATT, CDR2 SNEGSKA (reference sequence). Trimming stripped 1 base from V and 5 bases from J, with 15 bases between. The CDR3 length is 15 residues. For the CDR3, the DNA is TGCAGTGCTAGAGGAGTAAGGACAGTCAACAATGAGCAGTTCTTC. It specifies CSARGVRTVNNEQFF.

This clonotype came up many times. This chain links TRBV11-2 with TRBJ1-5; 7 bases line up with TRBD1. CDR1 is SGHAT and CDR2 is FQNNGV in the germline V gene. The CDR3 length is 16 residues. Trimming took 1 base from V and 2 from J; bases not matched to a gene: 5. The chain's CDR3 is CASSLGLDRGNQPQHF. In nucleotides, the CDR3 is TGTGCCAGCAGCTTAGGTCTAGACAGGGGCAATCAGCCCCAGCATTTT.

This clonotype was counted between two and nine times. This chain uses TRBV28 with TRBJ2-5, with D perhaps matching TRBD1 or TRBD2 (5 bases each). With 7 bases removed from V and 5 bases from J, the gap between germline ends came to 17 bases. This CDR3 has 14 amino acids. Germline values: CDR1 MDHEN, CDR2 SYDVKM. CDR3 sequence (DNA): TGTGCCAGCAATCAACCAGGGACGGGGGAGACCCAGTACTTC. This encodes CASNQPGTGETQYF.

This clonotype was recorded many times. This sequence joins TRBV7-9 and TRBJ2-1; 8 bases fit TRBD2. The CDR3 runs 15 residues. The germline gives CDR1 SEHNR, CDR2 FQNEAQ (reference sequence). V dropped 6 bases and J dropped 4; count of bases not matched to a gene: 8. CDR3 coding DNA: TGTGCCAGCAGTTATGGACTAGCCGATTACAATGAGCAGTTCTTC. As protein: CASSYGLADYNEQFF.

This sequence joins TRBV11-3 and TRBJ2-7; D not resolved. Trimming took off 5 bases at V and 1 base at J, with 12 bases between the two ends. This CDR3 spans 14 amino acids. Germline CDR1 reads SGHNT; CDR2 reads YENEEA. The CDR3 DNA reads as TGTGCCAGCAGCCTCCCTGGAATATCCTACGAGCAGTACTTC. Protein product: CASSLPGISYEQYF.